The clone carrying this T cell receptor (beta chain) has a single count. The sample belongs to a study of blood T cell repertoires in COVID-19. As for the study in general: Specimens from acute and convalescent COVID-19 originated in the United States, Italy and Spain. PBMCs, B-cell-depleted T cells, or T cells were the source of the cDNA or gDNA that made up the material.

V was pared by 6 bases and J by 5 bases, with 8 bases of the junction left unmatched. Germline V lookup: CDR1 MNHEY, CDR2 SMNVEV (reference sequence). There are 15 residues in the CDR3. In the original analysis: Nucleated cell counts were estimated from reference gene primer amplification. TCRdb's copy holds only in-frame clones and misses some; the assay was immunoSEQ multiplex PCR. The V and J calls and clone size come from that table; D and trimming were worked out from the DNA. The repertoire holds approximately 82,000 clones, with 85% to 95% as singletons. The sample was peripheral blood. This receptor was taken from a woman aged 55-69 years with active COVID-19. V usage is TRBV27 and J usage is TRBJ2-3; 10 bases align to TRBD2. DNA of the CDR3: TGTGCCAGCAGCACCCTAGCGGGAGACAAAGATACGCAGTATTTT. It encodes CASSTLAGDKDTQYF.